This T cell receptor (beta chain) came from a study of T cells in women clearing cervical HPV infection. At the level of the study: Controls were women whose single incident HPV16 infection cleared within 12 months without precancer or cancer. Blood came at first lesion visit for cases, post-clearance for controls.

General study findings and limits: CIN3+ cases had significantly higher TCR richness than controls; evenness did not differ.

On this clone: As yet, its antigen is unknown. The sequenced fragment ends 3 residues before the CDR3 boundary, so the rest is inferred from the germline J gene.

Profiling relied on immunoSEQ multiplex PCR, and the TCRdb table lists in-frame clones only, not all of them. This sample's table reports tens of thousands of clones. With 5 bases clipped from V and 4 bases from J, the junction kept 5 bases outside the gene matches. CDR3 size: 14 residues. CDR1 is KGHSH and CDR2 is LQKENI in the germline V gene. The V call is TRBV18, the J call TRBJ1-3; 7 bases align to TRBD1. The source of this sequence is a woman between 18 and 70 years old with a cervical HPV16 infection that either progressed to CIN3+ or cleared (not recorded which). Sample: blood buffy coat. The CDR3 region is CASSSQGEGNTIYF. The sequenced part of the CDR3 DNA is TGTGCCAGCTCATCGCAGGGGGAAGGAAACACC.